One sample yielded the 25 T cell receptor beta chains listed below, sequenced in a study of blood T cell repertoires in COVID-19. The table came from immunoSEQ multiplex PCR; TCRdb's copy has only in-frame clones and leaves some out. The data show a few hundred thousand clones, 85% seen once. The sequencing sample was made of PBMCs or T cells enriched from blood (not recorded which). The receptors derive from a woman aged 45-65 years who had been exposed to COVID-19.

This clone showed up just once. The CDR3 sequence is CASSNGGGDYYEQYF. CDR3 DNA: TGTGCCAGCAGTAATGGGGGGGGAGACTACTACGAGCAGTACTTC. This chain links TRBV6-6 with TRBJ2-7; the match to TRBD2 covers 7 bases. V dropped 5 bases and J dropped 3; count of bases not matched to a gene: 10. Looked up from germline, CDR1 is MNHNY and CDR2 is SVGAGI (reference sequence). This CDR3 region has 15 residues.

The chain is built from TRBV7-9 and TRBJ2-1, with a tentative D call TRBD2 (6 bases). The CDR3 is 13 amino acids. The germline gives CDR1 SEHNR, CDR2 FQNEAQ (reference sequence). V was trimmed by 10 bases and J by 0 bases, leaving 10 bases between them. CDR3 sequence (DNA): TGTGCCACCTCCGGGGGCTCCTACAATGAGCAGTTCTTC. It translates to CATSGGSYNEQFF.

This CDR3 reads CSVVNRNEKLFF. CDR3 bases: TGCAGCGTTGTTAACCGGAATGAAAAACTGTTTTTT. The chain couples TRBV29-1 to TRBJ1-4, with D unclear. Trimming shortened V by 4 bases and J by 5 bases, and 8 bases separated the two germline ends. The germline V gene encodes CDR1 SQVTM and CDR2 ANQGSEA. The CDR3 contains 12 residues.

This chain joins TRBV9 and TRBJ1-4, with 9 nucleotides matching TRBD1. Germline V gene data show CDR1 as SGDLS and CDR2 as YYNGEE. This CDR3 contains 17 residues. Trimming took 4 bases from V and 8 from J; bases not matched to a gene: 15. In DNA form, the CDR3 reads TGTGCCAGCAGCCCTGGGGGATCCGGGACAGGGAGGGAAAAACTGTTTTTT. Its protein is CASSPGGSGTGREKLFF.

The chain recombines TRBV24-1 with TRBJ2-6; TRBD1 is a possible D gene (6 bases). The germline CDR1 and CDR2 sequences are KGHDR and SFDVKD. CDR3 length equals 16 residues. V lost 7 bases to trimming and J lost 0 bases, with 12 bases between them. CDR3 in DNA: TGTGCCACCAGCAACAGGGATAACTCTGGGGCCAACGTCCTGACTTTC. The encoded protein is CATSNRDNSGANVLTF.

The chain recombines TRBV11-2 with TRBJ1-5; D not certain. CDR1 SGHAT and CDR2 FQNNGV come from the germline V gene. CDR3 length equals 13 residues. Trimming left V 1 base short and J 3 bases short, with 4 bases between. The CDR3 is CASSLGPNQPQHF. CDR3 nucleotide sequence: TGTGCCAGCAGCTTAGGGCCCAATCAGCCCCAGCATTTT.

The V and J genes are TRBV7-2 and TRBJ2-6, with D unresolved. The CDR3 covers 16 residues. V lost 4 bases and J lost 1, with 11 bases in between. Germline CDR1 is SGHTA and CDR2 is FQGNSA. CDR3 nucleotide sequence: TGTGCCAGCAGCTCCCAGCTAGGATCTGGGGCCAACGTCCTGACTTTC. Translating it yields CASSSQLGSGANVLTF.

This clone was observed many times. This chain connects TRBV3-1 (or the pseudogene TRBV3-2) to TRBJ2-5, with 7 bases lining up with TRBD2. V lost 0 bases and J lost 7; bases outside the gene matches: 14. Germline CDR1 reads LGHDT; CDR2 reads YNNKEL (reference sequence). CDR3 length: 17 residues. The CDR3 DNA reads TGTGCCAGCAGCCAAGATTTAGCTAGCGGTTTTGTTTGGACCCAGTACTTC. Its protein product is CASSQDLASGFVWTQYF.

In this sample, this clone turned up a few times. The chain links TRBV7-2 to TRBJ1-5, with TRBD1 as a possible D gene (5 bases). V lost 1 base and J 5 bases, leaving 18 bases between the germline ends. Looked up from germline, CDR1 is SGHTA and CDR2 is FQGNSA. This CDR3 region has 17 residues. This chain's CDR3 is CASSLVFGGQGDQPQHF. The CDR3 coding sequence is TGTGCCAGCAGCTTAGTTTTTGGTGGGCAGGGCGATCAGCCCCAGCATTTT.

The chain employs TRBV20-1 and TRBJ1-1; no clear D gene. The CDR3 sequence is 11 residues long. Germline values: CDR1 DFQATT, CDR2 SNEGSKA (reference sequence). The CDR3: CRHAVNTEAFF. The CDR3 region has the DNA TGCAGGCACGCAGTAAACACTGAAGCTTTCTTT.

The rearrangement uses TRBV29-1 and TRBJ2-5; a possible D gene is TRBD1 (5 bases). The CDR3 consists of 13 residues. CDR1 and CDR2 (germline): SQVTM, ANQGSEA. Between the trimmed V and J ends, which lost 7 bases and 5 bases, there was a span of 17 bases. The CDR3 nucleotides read TGCAGCGCGCTCACCTCTCCAGGGGAGACCCAGTACTTC. This sequence encodes CSALTSPGETQYF.

The V gene is TRBV11-2, the J gene TRBJ2-5; 8 bases are a match to TRBD2. After removal of 3 bases from V and 5 bases from J, the junction contained 8 bases not matched to a gene. The CDR3 is 15 residues long. Germline V gene sequence: CDR1 SGHAT, CDR2 FQNNGV. CDR3 region: CASSFVGGGLETQYF. CDR3 sequence (DNA): TGTGCCAGCAGCTTCGTCGGGGGGGGTCTTGAGACCCAGTACTTC.

The chain couples TRBV3-1 (or the pseudogene TRBV3-2) to TRBJ1-2; 11 bases agree with TRBD1. V was clipped by 3 bases and J by 4 bases; unmatched bases: 7. Germline V gives CDR1 LGHDT, CDR2 YNNKEL (reference sequence). CDR3 length: 16 residues. CDR3 coding DNA: TGTGCCAGCAGCCAGCCCGGGACAGGGGGACTCTATGGCTACACCTTC. This sequence encodes CASSQPGTGGLYGYTF.

Only one count was recorded for this clone. For the CDR3, the DNA is TGTGCCTGGAGGGGTCCGGGACAAAGTGAGCAGTTCTTC. Its translation is CAWRGPGQSEQFF. The rearrangement joins TRBV30 to TRBJ2-1; D may be TRBD1 (6 bases). The CDR3 is 13 amino acids. Trimming removed 3 bases from V and 9 bases from J, with 15 bases in between. The V gene's germline CDR1 is GTSNPN and CDR2 SVGIG (reference sequence).

The V and J genes are TRBV5-1 and TRBJ1-2; 7 bases align to TRBD1. V lost 0 bases and J lost 3; bases outside the gene matches: 2. This CDR3 spans 14 amino acids. From germline, CDR1 is SGHRS and CDR2 YFSETQ. CDR3 amino acids: CASSLGGTDYGYTF. The CDR3 DNA reads as TGCGCCAGCAGCTTGGGGGGGACAGACTATGGCTACACCTTC.

The chain employs TRBV29-1 and TRBJ1-2, with TRBD1 identical over 10 bases. Per the germline V gene, CDR1 is SQVTM and CDR2 is ANQGSEA. The trim removed 4 bases at V and 3 bases at J, leaving 5 bases unmatched. This CDR3 has 14 residues. The DNA of the CDR3 is TGCAGCGTTGGGGGGACAGGGGTCGACTATGGCTACACCTTC. Translating gives CSVGGTGVDYGYTF. The full variable domain, with the rest looked up from reference TRBV29-1 and TRBJ1-2, is SAVISQKPSRDICQRGTSLTIQCQVDSQVTMMFWYRQQPGQSLTLIATANQGSEATYESGFVIDKFPISRPNLTFSTLTVSNMSPEDSSIYLCSVGGTGVDYGYTFGSGTRLTVV.

In DNA, the CDR3 is TGTGCCAGCAGCCAAGTAAGCCAGGGTGAAAAACTGTTTTTT. This gives the protein CASSQVSQGEKLFF. The rearrangement uses TRBV4-2 and TRBJ1-4; tentatively, D is TRBD1 (5 bases). Germline V gene sequence: CDR1 LGHNA, CDR2 YNFKEQ. V was shortened by 1 base and J by 7 bases, with 10 bases between the two germline ends. CDR3 length: 14 amino acids.

This clone was found once. The rearrangement joins TRBV6-2 or TRBV6-3 to TRBJ2-7; TRBD1 matches 10 bases. Trimming at V came to 5 bases and at J to 0 bases, leaving 4 bases not matched to a gene. From germline, CDR1 is MNHEY and CDR2 SVGEGT. There are 15 residues in the CDR3. CDR3 sequence: CASSGQGELSYEQYF. The CDR3, as DNA: TGTGCCAGCAGTGGACAGGGGGAACTCTCCTACGAGCAGTACTTC.

The genes are TRBV10-3 and TRBJ2-2; D possibly corresponds to TRBD2 (6 bases). The CDR3 totals 14 residues. Germline values: CDR1 ENHRY, CDR2 SYGVKD. Trimming shortened V by 8 bases and J by 5 bases, and 15 bases separated the two germline ends. CDR3 coding DNA: TGTGCCATCTCTAAAGGTAGCGGAACCGGGGAGCTGTTTTTT. Encoded protein: CAISKGSGTGELFF.

This chain joins TRBV2 and TRBJ2-1; 9 positions match TRBD2. V gave up 3 bases and J gave up 3 bases; unmatched junction bases: 3. In germline, CDR1 is SNHLY, CDR2 FYNNEI. This CDR3 has 15 amino acids. CDR3 sequence reads: CASSEASGIYNEQFF. In DNA form, the CDR3 reads TGTGCCAGCAGTGAGGCTAGCGGGATCTACAATGAGCAGTTCTTC.

The rearrangement uses TRBV28 and TRBJ1-3; possible D gene TRBD1, 6 bases. The length of the CDR3 is 16 residues. V gave up 7 bases and J gave up 0 bases, with 16 bases separating them. Germline V gene sequence: CDR1 MDHEN, CDR2 SYDVKM. CDR3: CASINHRASSGNTIYF. The CDR3 region has the DNA TGTGCCAGCATAAATCACAGGGCGAGCTCTGGAAACACCATATATTTT.

The chain recombines TRBV18 with TRBJ2-1; D uncertain. Deletions cut 0 bases from V and 0 bases from J, with 6 bases between. Looked up from germline, CDR1 is KGHSH and CDR2 is LQKENI. This CDR3 has 15 residues. CDR3 nucleotide sequence: TGTGCCAGCTCACCACCGATAGCCTCCTACAATGAGCAGTTCTTC. Residues: CASSPPIASYNEQFF.

This clone was recorded only once. V usage is TRBV5-5 and J usage is TRBJ1-5; 9 bases fit TRBD1. With V trimmed by 4 bases and J by 7 bases, 6 bases remained unmatched. This CDR3 region has 14 residues. Germline V lookup: CDR1 SGHKS, CDR2 YYEKEE (reference sequence). The CDR3 sequence is CASSPGTGSQPQHF. The CDR3 nucleotides read TGTGCCAGCAGCCCCGGGACAGGGTCCCAGCCCCAGCATTTT. The complete variable domain, with remaining parts taken from reference TRBV5-5 and TRBJ1-5, reads DAGVTQSPTHLIKTRGQQVTLRCSPISGHKSVSWYQQVLGQGPQFIFQYYEKEERGRGNFPDRFSARQFPNYSSELNVNALLLGDSALYLCASSPGTGSQPQHFGDGTRLSIL.

The chain links TRBV18 to TRBJ1-1; 8 nucleotides match TRBD1. The junction had 11 bases not matched to a gene; V was cut back by 6 bases and J by 11 bases. Germline V gene sequence: CDR1 KGHSH, CDR2 LQKENI. The CDR3 sequence is 13 residues long. The CDR3 DNA sequence: TGTGCCAGCTCGCTGGGACAGGAGACTTCGGCTTTCTTT. Translating gives CASSLGQETSAFF. Full variable domain (rest looked up from reference TRBV18 and TRBJ1-1): NAGVMQNPRHLVRRRGQEARLRCSPMKGHSHVYWYRQLPEEGLKFMVYLQKENIIDESGMPKERFSAEFPKEGPSILRIQQVVRGDSAAYFCASSLGQETSAFFGQGTRLTVV.

The V gene is TRBV7-2, the J gene TRBJ1-4; tentatively, D is TRBD1 (5 bases). The CDR3 runs 17 residues. V gave up 6 bases and J gave up 8 bases, with 25 bases separating them. CDR1 is SGHTA, CDR2 FQGNSA, per germline. CDR3 residues: CASSPNPPRVIGEKLFF. CDR3 coding DNA: TGTGCCAGCAGTCCGAACCCCCCCAGGGTGATAGGAGAAAAACTGTTTTTT.